This TCR beta chain was recovered during a study of cytotoxic CD8 clonotypes in ibrutinib-treated CLL (dated by TCRdb to about 2021). Some background on the complete study: In this cohort, 15 or so patients were treatment-naive and ten to eleven were relapsed/refractory, while roughly 18 had unmutated IGHV. Responses were partial in around 25 patients and complete in 2; after median about 70 months follow-up, about 14 stayed in remission and around 12 progressed. Samples at response were collected after a median of roughly twelve months of treatment, with a range of about 6 to 36 months. Samples averaged roughly 280,000 productive templates and 94,082 productive rearrangements. Longitudinal samples were available for about 30% of the roughly 86 trial participants. Cryopreserved peripheral blood mononuclear cells were collected at three points: before therapy, at response, and at either sustained remission or disease progression. Broad study findings and their caveats: Baseline clonality exceeded that of age-matched healthy donors and correlated strongly with circulating CD8+ T-cell counts. Public clonotypes were found to be uncommon and were observed to contract or remain stable during treatment; the increase in clonality was shown to reflect expansion of private clonotypes at ibrutinib response. An increase in clonality was observed at ibrutinib response, with clonality remaining stable during sustained remission and falling back toward baseline at progression. Lymph node repertoires were not examined, and the timing of sampling was not matched between patients in sustained remission and those whose disease progressed.

Each clonotype received, on average, around 10x coverage in deep resolution sequencing performed on a MiSeq, where the target depth lay between 1 in 1 million and 1 in 200,000 T cells. The immunoSEQ hsTCRB Kit was used to generate the TCR beta libraries. The study's own analysis went as follows. The data were analyzed with ImmunoSEQ Analyzer and ImmunoSEQ Data Assistant, and V, D and J gene assignments followed IMGT definitions. Clonality was computed as one minus normalized Shannon entropy of productive rearrangement frequencies, ranging from 0 to 1. Public clonotype analysis was restricted to overrepresented clonotypes comprising at least 0.05% of each patient's repertoire. About twelve age-matched healthy donor repertoires from immuneACCESS were used as controls for clonality. Held by TCRdb, this immuneACCESS table contains in-frame sequences only and omits some clones. Under half of the omission traces to an unresolved V gene where checked; the cause of the rest is unknown. The V and J calls and clone size are taken from that table; D and trimming were inferred from the DNA. This sample holds around 310,000 clones; 80% were observed only once. The top ten clonotypes cover 6.7% of the sample.

For TCR beta library preparation, approximately 2 micrograms of genomic DNA were isolated from cryopreserved PBMCs. Longitudinal blood samples from CLL patients receiving ibrutinib monotherapy were subjected to high-throughput TCR beta sequencing. The patients took part in an open-label, single-center phase 2 trial of ibrutinib monotherapy. Concerning this clone itself: This receptor's antigen is unknown. No base qualities exist here, and no much larger clone lies one base off it.

CDR1 and CDR2 (KGHSH, LQKENI) derive from the germline V gene. Deletion took 7 bases off V and 1 base off J, with a span of 8 bases between the germline ends. Taken from cysteine to phenylalanine, the CDR3 has 13 residues. Only the CDR3 region is kept as DNA, spanning 39 bases read in frame from base 1. The rearrangement combines TRBV18 with TRBJ1-5; TRBD1 is perhaps the D gene, given 6 matching bases. Sequencing used PBMCs, obtained before ibrutinib treatment. This sequence was found in a human donor with chronic lymphocytic leukemia. The CDR3 region reads CASCGQSNQPQHF. Here is the DNA: TGTGCCAGCTGCGGACAGAGCAATCAGCCCCAGCATTTT.